The next 14 T cell receptor beta chains were all read from a single sample in a study of early T cells in non-severe SARS-CoV-2 infection. TCRdb reprocessed the 5' RACE reads via MiXCR and lists one record per CDR3 protein. The sample holds 27,000 or so distinct CDR3 sequences, 4% to 5.5% seen once. The sequencing input was whole blood. The receptors stem from an adult who was a healthcare worker with PCR-confirmed SARS-CoV-2 infection or an uninfected control (not recorded which).

Ten or more counts support this clonotype. This chain joins TRBV5-1 and TRBJ2-1; D is unresolved. Germline V gives CDR1 SGHRS, CDR2 YFSETQ. CDR3 length equals 15 residues. With 3 bases removed from V and 2 bases from J, the gap between germline ends came to 12 bases. CDR3 in DNA: TGCGCCAGCAGCTGGGCCGGTGCCCCCTACAATGAGCAGTTCTTC. Its protein product is CASSWAGAPYNEQFF.

This clonotype was observed at least ten times. The chain is built from TRBV4-2 and TRBJ2-2; D not certain. Germline values: CDR1 LGHNA, CDR2 YNFKEQ. The length of the CDR3 is 15 residues. V was trimmed by 0 bases and J by 2 bases, leaving 7 bases between them. The DNA of the CDR3 is TGTGCCAGCAGCCAAGAGGACGCTAACACCGGGGAGCTGTTTTTT. This encodes CASSQEDANTGELFF.

In this sample, this clonotype is medium-sized. The chain combines TRBV4-3 with TRBJ1-5, with unresolved D. This CDR3 is 14 amino acids long. The germline V gene encodes CDR1 LGHNA and CDR2 YSLEER. With 7 bases removed from V and 0 bases from J, the gap between germline ends came to 10 bases. The CDR3 nucleotides are TGCGCCAGCACGGGTGGGTATAGCAATCAGCCCCAGCATTTT. Amino acid sequence: CASTGGYSNQPQHF.

This clonotype was recorded at least ten times. This chain joins TRBV6-1 and TRBJ2-2; 7 bases line up with TRBD2. Germline values: CDR1 MNHNS, CDR2 SASEGT. V lost 6 bases to trimming and J lost 5 bases; unmatched junction nucleotides: 6. This CDR3 has 14 amino acids. The CDR3 loop reads CASRGLGQTGELFF. Here the CDR3 DNA reads TGTGCCAGCAGAGGACTAGGGCAAACCGGGGAGCTGTTTTTT.

Ten or more counts support this clonotype. The rearrangement uses TRBV12-3 or TRBV12-4 and TRBJ1-2; TRBD1 aligns across 7 bases. Trimming cost V 6 bases and J 2 bases; bases outside gene matches: 3. There are 13 residues in the CDR3. CDR3 amino acids: CASSLGQNYGYTF. CDR3 coding DNA: TGTGCCAGCAGCCTGGGACAGAACTATGGCTACACCTTC.

This clonotype appeared many times. V usage is TRBV28 and J usage is TRBJ2-7, with 9 nucleotides matching TRBD1. This CDR3 has 16 amino acids. Germline lookup yields CDR1 MDHEN and CDR2 SYDVKM. With 6 bases clipped from V and 3 bases from J, the junction kept 12 bases outside the gene matches. CDR3 region: CASRGPTDRGIYEQYF. CDR3 nucleotide sequence: TGTGCCAGCAGGGGACCGACAGACAGGGGGATCTACGAGCAGTACTTC. Looking up the rest from reference TRBV28 and TRBJ2-7 gives the full variable domain: DVKVTQSSRYLVKRTGEKVFLECVQDMDHENMFWYRQDPGLGLRLIYFSYDVKMKEKGDIPEGYSVSREKKERFSLILESASTNQTSMYLCASRGPTDRGIYEQYFGPGTRLTVT.

This clonotype was seen repeatedly, ten times or more. The rearrangement uses TRBV20-1 and TRBJ2-7; D possibly corresponds to TRBD2 (5 bases). The CDR3 consists of 13 residues. The V gene lost 6 bases and the J gene lost 3 bases, with 15 bases spanning the gap. The V gene's germline CDR1 is DFQATT and CDR2 SNEGSKA (reference sequence). The CDR3 nucleotides read TGCAGTGCAAGCGGTTATTCCGTCTACGAGCAGTACTTC. Protein: CSASGYSVYEQYF.

This clonotype was seen many times. The chain employs TRBV5-4 and TRBJ2-7, with a possible D match to TRBD1 (7 bases). Per germline, CDR1 SGHNT and CDR2 YYREEE (reference sequence). The CDR3 runs to 15 residues. V gave up 4 bases and J gave up 1 base, with 15 bases separating them. CDR3 in amino acids: CASSTTPGGSYEQYF. CDR3 DNA sequence: TGTGCCAGCAGCACAACTCCAGGGGGGTCCTACGAGCAGTACTTC.

This clonotype was seen many times. The V gene is TRBV20-1, the J gene TRBJ2-1, with D uncertain. This CDR3 has 14 amino acids. Germline CDR1 is DFQATT and CDR2 is SNEGSKA (reference sequence). V shed 4 bases and J shed 0 bases, with 10 bases lying between them. CDR3 coding DNA: TGCAGTGCTAAGCGTCTCAGCTCCTACAATGAGCAGTTCTTC. It is translated as CSAKRLSSYNEQFF.

By share of the sample, this clonotype is medium-sized (0.01 to 0.1%). The V call is TRBV21-1, the J call TRBJ2-7; TRBD1 was called by the table and not checked on the DNA. TRBV21-1 is deemed a pseudogene. The CDR3 spans 14 residues. The chain's CDR3 is CASSKTDRDYEQYV. CDR3 sequence (DNA): TGTGCCAGCAGCAAAACGGACAGGGACTACGAGCAGTACGTC.

In its sample, this clonotype was seen many times. The chain carries TRBV7-9 and TRBJ2-1; D may match TRBD1 or TRBD2 (5 bases each). The CDR3 contains 14 residues. Germline loops: CDR1 SEHNR, CDR2 FQNEAQ (reference sequence). V gave up 6 bases and J gave up 8 bases, with 17 bases separating them. CDR3 sequence: CASRGVAPWDEQFF. The CDR3, as DNA: TGTGCCAGCAGGGGGGTTGCGCCTTGGGATGAGCAGTTCTTC.

The chain has TRBV27 and TRBJ2-7; TRBD1 aligns across 9 bases. There are 14 residues in the CDR3. V lost 6 bases and J lost 7; bases outside the gene matches: 10. Germline V CDR1 and CDR2: MNHEY, SMNVEV (reference sequence). The CDR3 nucleotides are TGTGCCAGCAGGCCGACAGGGGGGCGGGGAGAGCAGTACGTC. Translated, it gives CASRPTGGRGEQYV.

At least ten counts were recorded for this clonotype. This sequence joins TRBV9 and TRBJ2-1; 7 bases align to TRBD2. The CDR3 spans 16 residues. Germline assignment: CDR1 SGDLS and CDR2 YYNGEE. The J segment lost 4 bases and the V segment lost 0 bases, leaving 7 bases of the junction unmatched. The CDR3: CASSVDPAGNYNEQFF. The DNA for the CDR3 is TGTGCCAGCAGCGTAGACCCAGCGGGGAATTACAATGAGCAGTTCTTC.

This clonotype has at least ten counts. The gene calls are TRBV6-1 and TRBJ2-5, with 12 positions matching TRBD2. The CDR3 runs to 16 residues. Germline loops: CDR1 MNHNS, CDR2 SASEGT. Trimming took 3 bases from V and 6 from J; bases not matched to a gene: 8. The CDR3 region is CASSEVTSGSGKTQYF. The CDR3 DNA reads as TGTGCCAGCAGTGAGGTGACTAGCGGGAGTGGCAAGACCCAGTACTTC.